One sample yielded the 19 T cell receptor beta chains listed below, sequenced in a study of shared clonotypes between healthy human individuals. Sequencing was performed with immunoSEQ multiplex PCR; in TCRdb, only in-frame clones are kept and a portion is missing. The sample records approximately 1.5 million clones, roughly 98.5% being singletons. The sample was naive CD4+ T cells sorted from blood. The subset: CD45RA+ positively selected. These receptors came from a man under 40 in good health.

Notes on this clone: The sample carries other DNA sequences with the same CDR3. The chain uses TRBV19 and TRBJ2-7; 9 bases are a match to TRBD2. This CDR3 is 14 amino acids long. V lost 6 bases and J lost 1; bases outside the gene matches: 4. The germline gives CDR1 LNHDA, CDR2 SQIVND (reference sequence). This chain's CDR3 is CASSTSGSSYEQYF. As DNA, the CDR3 is TGTGCCAGTAGCACTAGCGGGTCATCCTACGAGCAGTACTTC.

Points on this clone: Other DNA sequences in this sample translate to the same CDR3. The V and J genes are TRBV15 and TRBJ2-2, with a tentative D call TRBD1 (6 bases). With 1 base removed from V and 2 bases from J, the gap between germline ends came to 8 bases. Germline-derived CDR1 and CDR2 are LNHNV and YYDKDF (reference sequence). The length of the CDR3 is 15 residues. The CDR3 DNA reads TGTGCCACCAGCAGAGGAGGGGGTAACACCGGGGAGCTGTTTTTT. Its protein product is CATSRGGGNTGELFF.

In the case of this clone: This specimen includes other DNA sequences encoding the same CDR3. The chain uses TRBV5-1 and TRBJ2-7; D remains unclear. This CDR3 is 11 amino acids long. CDR1 is SGHRS, CDR2 YFSETQ, per germline. Trimming took off 5 bases at V and 0 bases at J, with 3 bases between the two ends. CDR3 bases: TGCGCCAGCAGGGACTCCTACGAGCAGTACTTC. It yields the protein CASRDSYEQYF.

V is TRBV7-2 and J is TRBJ2-7; D might be TRBD2 (7 bases). Germline lookup yields CDR1 SGHTA and CDR2 FQGNSA. This CDR3 is built from 16 residues. Trimming removed 5 bases from V and 3 bases from J, with 20 bases in between. The CDR3 reads CASSPRGGRGVYEQYF. CDR3 bases: TGTGCCAGCAGCCCAAGGGGGGGACGGGGTGTCTACGAGCAGTACTTC.

The rearrangement links TRBV28 to TRBJ2-7; D is perhaps TRBD1 or TRBD2 (5 bases each). V gave up 6 bases and J gave up 2 bases, with 14 bases separating them. The CDR3 spans 14 residues. CDR1 and CDR2 from the germline V gene are MDHEN and SYDVKM. Here the CDR3 DNA reads TGTGCCAGCAGACCGCCGGGACGGACCTACGAGCAGTACTTC. This sequence encodes CASRPPGRTYEQYF.

This rearrangement joins TRBV5-1 to TRBJ2-3; TRBD1 aligns across 7 bases. V shed 5 bases, J shed 0 bases, and the junction held 3 bases outside the gene matches. This CDR3 region has 14 residues. Germline CDR1 reads SGHRS; CDR2 reads YFSETQ. DNA of the CDR3: TGCGCCAGCAGGGGACAGCCTAGCACAGATACGCAGTATTTT. Its translation is CASRGQPSTDTQYF.

About this clone itself: This same CDR3 is encoded by further DNA sequences in the sample. This sequence joins TRBV4-1 and TRBJ1-2; 7 bases line up with TRBD1. Germline CDR1 is MGHRA and CDR2 is YSYEKL. Trimming removed 2 bases from V and 3 bases from J; junction bases left unmatched: 0. The CDR3 sequence is 13 residues long. CDR3 sequence (DNA): TGCGCCAGCAGCCAACAGGGGGACTATGGCTACACCTTC. Protein: CASSQQGDYGYTF.

The rearrangement uses TRBV6-1 and TRBJ2-7, with 7 bases aligning to TRBD1. With 0 bases clipped from V and 2 bases from J, the junction kept 4 bases outside the gene matches. Germline CDR1 reads MNHNS; CDR2 reads SASEGT. This CDR3 has 15 residues. The CDR3 region has the DNA TGTGCCAGCAGTGAAGCGCCGACAGGGACCTACGAGCAGTACTTC. Amino acid sequence: CASSEAPTGTYEQYF.

The V and J genes are TRBV7-8 and TRBJ2-7; D may be TRBD1 (5 bases). The CDR3 has 15 amino acids. Germline values: CDR1 SGHVS, CDR2 FQNEAQ. Trimming removed 2 bases from V and 2 bases from J, with 13 bases in between. The CDR3 here is CASSLPPGPTYEQYF. The CDR3 DNA reads TGTGCCAGCAGCTTACCACCAGGGCCAACCTACGAGCAGTACTTC.

This clone occurred once. Other DNA sequences in this specimen translate into the identical CDR3. The CDR3 sequence: CASSLGARETQYF. The CDR3 DNA is TGCGCCAGCAGCTTGGGCGCGAGGGAGACCCAGTACTTC. The V gene is TRBV5-1, the J gene TRBJ2-5; D is undetermined. Trimming removed 0 bases from V and 5 bases from J, with 8 bases in between. In germline, CDR1 is SGHRS, CDR2 YFSETQ. CDR3 size: 13 residues. Drawing the rest from reference TRBV5-1 and TRBJ2-5, the complete variable domain is KAGVTQTPRYLIKTRGQQVTLSCSPISGHRSVSWYQQTPGQGLQFLFEYFSETQRNKGNFPGRFSGRQFSNSRSEMNVSTLELGDSALYLCASSLGARETQYFGPGTRLLVL.

This clone appeared a single time. One end of the junction varies from germline; a read error may be responsible. The chain recombines TRBV5-6 with TRBJ2-7, with TRBD1 identical over 8 bases. The CDR3 length is 14 residues. CDR1 and CDR2 from the germline V gene are SGHDT and YYEEEE. Written as DNA, the CDR3 is TGTGCCAGCAGGTTGGGACAGGCGACGGGCGAGCAGTACTTC. Protein sequence: CASRLGQATGEQYF.

J is TRBJ2-1 and V is TRBV11-2, with D perhaps matching TRBD1 or TRBD2 (5 bases each). The CDR3 totals 14 residues. Germline-derived CDR1 and CDR2 are SGHAT and FQNNGV. V lost 1 base to trimming and J lost 7 bases, with 11 bases between them. CDR3 DNA sequence: TGTGCCAGCAGCTTAGGAGTTGAGGGGAATGAGCAGTTCTTC. Its translation: CASSLGVEGNEQFF. Using reference TRBV11-2 and TRBJ2-1 for the parts outside the CDR3, the full variable domain is EAGVAQSPRYKIIEKRQSVAFWCNPISGHATLYWYQQILGQGPKLLIQFQNNGVVDDSQLPKDRFSAERLKGVDSTLKIQPAKLEDSAVYLCASSLGVEGNEQFFGPGTRLTVL.

This clone was seen just once. The chain uses TRBV5-1 and TRBJ2-7; D perhaps matches TRBD1 (6 bases). Trimming stripped 0 bases from V and 7 bases from J, with 17 bases between. This CDR3 region has 15 residues. CDR1 SGHRS and CDR2 YFSETQ come from the germline V gene. CDR3 bases: TGCGCCAGCAGCTTGGAGGTGACAGGTCTGGGAGAGCAGTACTTC. It specifies CASSLEVTGLGEQYF. Full variable domain (outside the CDR3, taken from reference TRBV5-1 and TRBJ2-7): KAGVTQTPRYLIKTRGQQVTLSCSPISGHRSVSWYQQTPGQGLQFLFEYFSETQRNKGNFPGRFSGRQFSNSRSEMNVSTLELGDSALYLCASSLEVTGLGEQYFGPGTRLTVT.

V usage is TRBV5-1 and J usage is TRBJ2-5; D tentatively fits TRBD1 or TRBD2 (5 bases each). V was pared by 4 bases and J by 5 bases, with 21 bases between. Germline V gene lookup returns CDR1 SGHRS and CDR2 YFSETQ. The CDR3 extends over 16 amino acids. For the CDR3, the DNA is TGCGCCAGCAGCATCGCCCCGGGACGACCCAGGGAGACCCAGTACTTC. Its translation: CASSIAPGRPRETQYF.

The gene calls are TRBV29-1 and TRBJ2-5; D not certain. This CDR3 spans 10 amino acids. Trimming took off 0 bases at V and 13 bases at J, with 9 bases between the two ends. In germline, CDR1 is SQVTM, CDR2 ANQGSEA. The CDR3 here is CSVEDGISYF. CDR3 sequence (DNA): TGCAGCGTTGAAGACGGAATTTCGTACTTC.

V usage is TRBV10-3 and J usage is TRBJ2-3, with 11 bases lining up with TRBD2. Germline CDR1 is ENHRY and CDR2 is SYGVKD. The V gene end was trimmed by 10 bases and the J gene end by 5 bases; junction bases not matched to a gene: 11. CDR3 length equals 15 residues. CDR3 in DNA: TGTGCCAGCAAAGCCGGGACTAGCGGTTTAGATACGCAGTATTTT. Amino acids: CASKAGTSGLDTQYF.

CDR3 DNA sequence: TGTGCCAGCACCATAACACCGGGACAGGGCCCCTACGAGCAGTACTTC. It encodes CASTITPGQGPYEQYF. V and J are TRBV28 and TRBJ2-7; 9 bases are a match to TRBD1. Germline V lookup: CDR1 MDHEN, CDR2 SYDVKM. V shed 7 bases, J shed 2 bases, and the junction held 12 bases outside the gene matches. This CDR3 is 16 amino acids long.

The rearrangement links TRBV15 to TRBJ2-1, with 8 bases identical to TRBD2. Germline V lookup: CDR1 LNHNV, CDR2 YYDKDF (reference sequence). CDR3 length equals 17 residues. V dropped 0 bases and J dropped 2; count of bases not matched to a gene: 6. This CDR3 is CATSRDLSGRTYNEQFF. The CDR3 DNA sequence: TGTGCCACCAGCAGAGATCTGAGCGGGAGAACCTACAATGAGCAGTTCTTC.

The chain is built from TRBV28 and TRBJ1-2; unclear D gene. CDR3 length: 12 amino acids. From germline, CDR1 is MDHEN and CDR2 SYDVKM. Trimming removed 5 bases at V and 2 bases at J, with 6 bases between. CDR3 amino acids: CASSRQNYGYTF. CDR3 DNA sequence: TGTGCCAGCAGTAGGCAAAACTATGGCTACACCTTC.